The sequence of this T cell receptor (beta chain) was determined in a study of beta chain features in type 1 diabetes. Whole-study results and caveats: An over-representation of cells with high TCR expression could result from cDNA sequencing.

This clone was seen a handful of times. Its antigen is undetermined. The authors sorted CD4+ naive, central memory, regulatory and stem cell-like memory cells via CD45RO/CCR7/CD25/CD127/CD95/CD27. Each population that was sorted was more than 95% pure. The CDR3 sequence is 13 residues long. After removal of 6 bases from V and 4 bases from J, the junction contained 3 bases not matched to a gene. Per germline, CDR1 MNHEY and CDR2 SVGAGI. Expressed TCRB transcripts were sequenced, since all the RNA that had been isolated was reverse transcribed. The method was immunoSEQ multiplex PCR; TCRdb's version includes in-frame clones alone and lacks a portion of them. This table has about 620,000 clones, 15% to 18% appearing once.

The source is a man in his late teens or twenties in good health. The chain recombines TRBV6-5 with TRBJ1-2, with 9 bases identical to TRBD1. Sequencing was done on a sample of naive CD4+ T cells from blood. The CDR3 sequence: CASRPTGGYGYTF. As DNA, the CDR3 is TGTGCCAGCAGACCGACAGGGGGCTATGGCTACACCTTC.